This T cell receptor (beta chain) was sequenced for a study of vaccination and CD4 T cells after COVID-19. Study overall: Six men and four women formed the convalescents, two being Hispanic. For control cultures, the treatment was a CEFX pool, an HIV-1 Nef pool, or no peptide.

For this clonotype: The antigen is undetermined.

Sequenced with the Oncomine TCR Beta short-read assay was DNA taken from cultured CD4+ T cells. TCRdb analysed the PCR reads with MiXCR anew, one entry per CDR3 protein. The sample holds about 17,000 distinct CDR3 sequences, less than 70% seen once. Germline V CDR1 and CDR2: SGHNT, YYREEE (reference sequence). This CDR3 is 15 amino acids long. Trimming stripped 1 base from V and 8 bases from J, with 18 bases between. Treatment reported: roughly 10-day PBMC culture with coronavirus spike peptide pools or control peptides (ViraFEST assay). The sequence came from a human donor who had recovered from COVID-19. The chain links TRBV5-4 to TRBJ1-2; D might be TRBD1 (5 bases). The sample taken for sequencing was CD4+ T cells from blood, cultured in vitro. The CDR3 DNA reads TGTGCCAGCAGCTTGATAGGGACCCCTCTTGAAGGCTACACCTTC. This translates into CASSLIGTPLEGYTF.